The clone carrying this TCR beta chain was found many times. The data were obtained in a study of CDR3 diversity in severe acne. TCRdb called the PCR reads again in MiXCR, with one record for every CDR3 protein. Here the sample spans about 86,000 distinct CDR3 sequences, around 49% being singletons. Germline CDR1 and CDR2: SGHTA and FQGNSA. V was clipped by 6 bases and J by 2 bases, with 7 bases between them. The CDR3 has 13 residues. The material sequenced was blood. V gene TRBV7-2 combines with J gene TRBJ2-2; the D is unclear. The clonotype originates from a male donor in good health, without acne. CDR3 DNA sequence: TGTGCCAGCAGGAACACAAACACCGGGGAGCTGTTTTTT. Amino acids: CASRNTNTGELFF.